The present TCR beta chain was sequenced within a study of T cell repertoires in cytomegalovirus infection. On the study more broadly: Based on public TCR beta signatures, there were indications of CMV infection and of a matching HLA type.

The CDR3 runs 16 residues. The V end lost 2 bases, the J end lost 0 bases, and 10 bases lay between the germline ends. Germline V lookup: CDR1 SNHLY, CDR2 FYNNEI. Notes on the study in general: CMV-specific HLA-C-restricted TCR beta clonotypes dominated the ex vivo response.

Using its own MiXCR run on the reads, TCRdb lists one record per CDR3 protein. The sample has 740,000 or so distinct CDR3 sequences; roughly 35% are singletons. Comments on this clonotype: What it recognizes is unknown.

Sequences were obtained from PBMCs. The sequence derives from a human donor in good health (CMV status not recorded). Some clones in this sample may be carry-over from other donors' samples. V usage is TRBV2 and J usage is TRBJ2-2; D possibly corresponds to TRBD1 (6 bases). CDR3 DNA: TGTGCCAGCAGTGAACTCTGGACAGCGAACACCGGGGAGCTGTTTTTT. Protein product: CASSELWTANTGELFF.